This entry lists 4 T cell receptor beta chains sequenced from one sample in a study of monozygotic twins with inflammatory bowel disease. TCRdb reprocessed the 5' RACE reads and keeps a single row for each CDR3 protein, giving no DNA. This sample's table reports roughly 320,000 distinct CDR3 sequences. The sample taken for sequencing was blood. Every receptor here comes from a human donor with ulcerative colitis or Crohn's disease, or a healthy co-twin of an affected twin (not recorded which).

This chain links TRBV11-2 with TRBJ2-5; TCRdb indicates TRBD2, and absent DNA this call remains unverified. CDR1 is SGHAT and CDR2 is FQNNGV in the germline V gene. The CDR3 loop spans 18 amino acids. CDR3 loop: CASSFSGLARSVIETQYF.

V gene TRBV5-1 combines with J gene TRBJ1-4. This CDR3 is built from 14 residues. Germline CDR1 reads SGHRS; CDR2 reads YFSETQ. The CDR3 loop is CASSLDKSNEKLFF.

The chain recombines TRBV20-1 with TRBJ2-2; the D gene TCRdb calls, TRBD2, cannot be checked with no DNA. Germline V gives CDR1 DFQATT, CDR2 SNEGSKA (reference sequence). The CDR3 consists of 14 residues. This chain's CDR3 is CSASDGGGTGELFF.

This sequence joins TRBV30 and TRBJ2-2. This CDR3 region has 15 residues. Germline CDR1 is GTSNPN and CDR2 is SVGIG (reference sequence). CDR3 region: CAWSYISTYSGELFF. The variable domain in full, completed from reference TRBV30 and TRBJ2-2, reads SQTIHQWPATLVQPVGSPLSLECTVEGTSNPNLYWYRQAAGRGLQLLFYSVGIGQISSEVPQNLSASRPQDRQFILSSKKLLLSDSGFYLCAWSYISTYSGELFFGEGSRLTVL.